The clone carrying this TCR beta chain was seen only a few times. The target antigen is unknown. Splitting the CD4+ cells yielded a CD45RA+ naive subset and a CD45RA-negative memory subset. This entry belongs to a study of shared clonotypes between healthy human individuals. Study-level findings and limits: Sorted-subset sequencing, rarefaction showed, was incomplete despite large depth. In this cohort, only blood was sampled, and tissue repertoires likely differ.

The CDR3 totals 14 residues. V was cut by 0 bases and J by 4 bases, with 9 bases left in between. Germline V gene lookup returns CDR1 SGHTA and CDR2 FQGNSA. Produced via immunoSEQ multiplex PCR; TCRdb's table is partial and in-frame only. This table has about 1.1 million clones, 60% to 80% appearing once. The source material was memory CD4+ T cells from PBMCs. Subset denoted: CD45RA-negative fraction. The chain links TRBV7-2 to TRBJ1-2, with D unresolved. The receptor was derived from a man aged 18 to 29 in good health. Some clones in this sample may be carry-over from other donors' samples. CDR3 DNA: TGTGCCAGCAGCTTAGCGGGCAGCCCCTATGGCTACACCTTC. Amino acid sequence: CASSLAGSPYGYTF.